This TCR delta chain emerged from a study of gamma-delta chains in newborns, infants, children. As for the study in general: Polyclonal expansion of innate γδ T cells after birth follows microbial exposure.

TCRdb re-analyzed the reads via CATT. Of about 1,400 delta-chain clones in the sample, less than 8.5% are singletons; the top ten hold roughly a quarter. Worth noting for this clone: This sequence is one base from a far larger clone and is likely a read error. Other DNA sequences in this sample translate to the same CDR3.

CDR3 size: 21 residues. The trim removed 7 bases at V and 0 bases at J, leaving 17 bases unmatched. Germline CDR1 reads GEAIGNYY; CDR2 reads EKD. Sequenced input: blood. The gene calls are TRDV2 and TRDJ3, with TRDD3 matching 10 bases. The TCR sequence derives from a child who was a newborn, infant or young child, either healthy, febrile or measles-vaccinated (not recorded which). The DNA of the CDR3 is TGTGCCTGCGACCCCATTCCTACTGGGGGATCGAGCTCCTGGGACACCCGACAGATGTTTTTC. As protein: CACDPIPTGGSSSWDTRQMFF.